The 3 T cell receptor beta chains listed next were all sequenced from one sample in a study of immune evolution from preneoplasia to lung adenocarcinoma. The assay was immunoSEQ multiplex PCR, and TCRdb's table has in-frame clones only and misses some. Of over 30,000 clones listed, under 85% are singletons. The sample consisted of FFPE invasive lung adenocarcinoma tissue. These receptors all come from a person in their sixties with lung adenocarcinoma.

This clone appeared once. A read error is possible here, since a much larger clone lies one base away. This chain links TRBV28 with TRBJ1-5; D is ambiguous. Germline V CDR1 and CDR2: MDHEN, SYDVKM. This CDR3 contains 13 residues. The CDR3 nucleotides are TGTGCCAGCAGCCCGACAAGGAATCAGCTCCAGCATTTT. Protein product: CASSPTRNQLQHF.

The gene calls are TRBV13 and TRBJ1-2, with a weak D call TRBD1 (5 bases). Germline loops: CDR1 PRHDT, CDR2 FYEKMQ (reference sequence). Between the trimmed V and J ends, which lost 5 bases and 2 bases, there was a span of 15 bases. The CDR3 is made up of 15 amino acids. The CDR3 is CASSNRGYRNYGYTF. Here the CDR3 DNA reads TGTGCCAGCAGCAACCGGGGCTACCGGAACTATGGCTACACCTTC.

The chain joins TRBV7-2 to TRBJ2-5; 10 bases line up with TRBD2. The germline CDR1 and CDR2 sequences are SGHTA and FQGNSA. The J segment lost 4 bases and the V segment lost 5 bases, leaving 10 bases of the junction unmatched. The CDR3 covers 16 residues. CDR3 region: CASSLQAGGSRETQYF. The CDR3 region has the DNA TGTGCCAGCAGCCTCCAAGCGGGAGGGTCCAGAGAGACCCAGTACTTC.